The next 19 T cell receptor beta chains were all read from a single sample in a study of T cells after posttransplantation cyclophosphamide. Control samples came 1 year after myeloablative marrow transplants with methotrexate plus calcineurin inhibitor. Some clones are missing from TCRdb's copy, which holds only in-frame ones; the method was immunoSEQ multiplex PCR. The repertoire has about 21,000 clones, around 86% of them found once; the top ten carry more than 2%. The sequences come from PBMCs, collected 362 days after allogeneic stem cell transplant with calcineurin inhibitor and methotrexate. The receptor source for this set is a female patient aged 30-39 years who received an allogeneic stem cell transplant from an unrelated donor, was CMV-positive, and had acute and chronic GVHD. A subset of T cells may come from the graft donor.

The chain carries TRBV6-5 and TRBJ2-5, with TRBD1 matching over 7 bases. This CDR3 is 16 amino acids long. Losses at the gene ends were 3 bases for V and 7 bases for J; bases not matched to a gene: 14. Germline lookup yields CDR1 MNHEY and CDR2 SVGAGI. The CDR3 coding sequence is TGTGCCAGCAGTTATTTAAGACAGGGTGGTCCGGGGACCCAGTACTTC. Protein sequence: CASSYLRQGGPGTQYF.

This chain uses TRBV18 with TRBJ1-3; D perhaps matches TRBD1 (5 bases). This CDR3 has 15 residues. Germline CDR1 is KGHSH and CDR2 is LQKENI. Trimming cost V 4 bases and J 0 bases, with 10 bases left between them. The CDR3 here is CASSRGVISGNTIYF. The CDR3 coding sequence is TGTGCCAGCTCACGGGGGGTGATCTCTGGAAACACCATATATTTT.

The genes are TRBV27 and TRBJ1-1; no definite D call. The CDR3 is 15 residues long. CDR1 is MNHEY, CDR2 SMNVEV, per germline (reference sequence). V was clipped by 2 bases and J by 5 bases, with 15 bases between them. As DNA, the CDR3 is TGTGCCAGCAGTTTACGATTCCCCCGGGTAACTGAAGCTTTCTTT. Its protein product is CASSLRFPRVTEAFF.

Turning to this clone: Within the sample, other DNA sequences also encode this same CDR3. The chain links TRBV7-2 to TRBJ2-2, with 7 positions matching TRBD2. Germline V gene sequence: CDR1 SGHTA, CDR2 FQGNSA. Trimming cost V 3 bases and J 8 bases; bases outside gene matches: 18. This CDR3 is built from 18 residues. CDR3 amino acids: CASSFPWAGDSWDGELFF. In DNA, the CDR3 is TGTGCCAGCAGCTTCCCCTGGGCGGGAGACTCGTGGGATGGGGAGCTGTTTTTT.

The gene calls are TRBV28 and TRBJ1-5; D remains unclear. Trimming took off 5 bases at V and 9 bases at J, with 11 bases between the two ends. This CDR3 contains 12 residues. Germline CDR1 MDHEN, CDR2 SYDVKM. CDR3: CASSRSPRPQHF. The CDR3 region has the DNA TGTGCCAGCAGTCGGAGTCCCCGGCCCCAGCATTTT.

This clone has more than one count but fewer than ten. V and J are TRBV14 and TRBJ2-2, with D unclear. The CDR3 spans 13 residues. Trimming cost V 1 base and J 7 bases, with 7 bases left between them. Germline loops: CDR1 SGHDN, CDR2 FVKESK. The CDR3 nucleotides are TGTGCCAGCAGCCAAGTGTCCAGCGGGGAGCTGTTTTTT. This codes for CASSQVSSGELFF.

The chain joins TRBV18 to TRBJ1-3; a weak D match, TRBD1 (5 bases). Germline lookup yields CDR1 KGHSH and CDR2 LQKENI. This CDR3 spans 16 amino acids. V was clipped by 6 bases and J by 0 bases, with 15 bases between them. CDR3 protein: CASSRVDKSSGNTIYF. For the CDR3, the DNA is TGTGCCAGCTCCCGGGTGGACAAGAGCTCTGGAAACACCATATATTTT. The full variable domain, with the rest looked up from reference TRBV18 and TRBJ1-3, is NAGVMQNPRHLVRRRGQEARLRCSPMKGHSHVYWYRQLPEEGLKFMVYLQKENIIDESGMPKERFSAEFPKEGPSILRIQQVVRGDSAAYFCASSRVDKSSGNTIYFGEGSWLTVV.

The J gene is TRBJ2-7, the V gene TRBV27, with 9 nucleotides matching TRBD2. Germline V lookup: CDR1 MNHEY, CDR2 SMNVEV (reference sequence). The CDR3 consists of 14 residues. V lost 6 bases and J lost 7; bases outside the gene matches: 10. The DNA of the CDR3 is TGTGCCAGCAGCCCGACTAGCGGCCGAGGGGAGCAGTACTTC. Amino acid sequence: CASSPTSGRGEQYF.

J is TRBJ2-3 and V is TRBV2, with D perhaps TRBD1 (6 bases). Per germline, CDR1 SNHLY and CDR2 FYNNEI. This CDR3 has 13 residues. Trimming removed 6 bases from V and 7 bases from J, with 14 bases in between. The chain's CDR3 is CASRGAGQYTQYF. CDR3 coding DNA: TGTGCCAGCAGGGGAGCCGGACAGTATACGCAGTATTTT.

This rearrangement joins TRBV14 to TRBJ1-2; D is uncertain. The CDR3 has 16 amino acids. Trimming pared 1 base from V and 2 bases from J, leaving 14 bases between. Germline CDR1 SGHDN, CDR2 FVKESK. CDR3 DNA: TGTGCCAGCAGCCAAGCACGGGGAGGTTTAAACTATGGCTACACCTTC. It translates to CASSQARGGLNYGYTF.

V is TRBV7-2 and J is TRBJ2-5; 13 bases match TRBD2. The germline CDR1 and CDR2 sequences are SGHTA and FQGNSA. The CDR3 contains 15 residues. The J segment lost 9 bases and the V segment lost 1 base, leaving 5 bases of the junction unmatched. The CDR3 coding sequence is TGTGCCAGCAGCTTAGTACTAGCGGGGGGGGTGGCCCAGTACTTC. Protein: CASSLVLAGGVAQYF.

The chain carries TRBV19 and TRBJ2-7; TRBD2 matches at 13 bases. With V trimmed by 5 bases and J by 1 base, 8 bases remained unmatched. CDR1 and CDR2 (germline): LNHDA, SQIVND (reference sequence). CDR3 length: 17 residues. The CDR3 spells CASSPYRTSGGSYEQYF. In nucleotides, the CDR3 is TGTGCCAGTAGTCCCTATCGGACTAGCGGGGGTTCCTACGAGCAGTACTTC.

The rearrangement uses TRBV9 and TRBJ2-2, with D uncertain. Germline CDR1 SGDLS, CDR2 YYNGEE. Trimming shortened V by 1 base and J by 5 bases, and 3 bases separated the two germline ends. CDR3 length: 12 amino acids. CDR3 amino acids: CASSVLTGELFF. Written as DNA, the CDR3 is TGTGCCAGCAGCGTATTAACCGGGGAGCTGTTTTTT.

V is TRBV11-3 and J is TRBJ2-5; TRBD2 matches at 8 bases. The CDR3 loop spans 14 amino acids. Germline V gene data show CDR1 as SGHNT and CDR2 as YENEEA. Losses at the gene ends were 3 bases for V and 5 bases for J; bases not matched to a gene: 5. DNA for the CDR3: TGTGCCAGCAGCTTGCAGCGGGGGTCCGAGACCCAGTACTTC. This sequence encodes CASSLQRGSETQYF. The full variable domain, completed using reference TRBV11-3 and TRBJ2-5, is EAGVVQSPRYKIIEKKQPVAFWCNPISGHNTLYWYLQNLGQGPELLIRYENEEAVDDSQLPKDRFSAERLKGVDSTLKIQPAELGDSAVYLCASSLQRGSETQYFGPGTRLLVL.

This clone was found a few times. The V call is TRBV28, the J call TRBJ1-4; D gene uncertain. Trimming pared 4 bases from V and 5 bases from J, leaving 5 bases between. CDR1 is MDHEN, CDR2 SYDVKM, per germline. This CDR3 is built from 12 residues. CDR3 DNA sequence: TGTGCCAGCAGTTCGTCGAATGAAAAACTGTTTTTT. This sequence encodes CASSSSNEKLFF.

The rearrangement joins TRBV19 to TRBJ2-2, with 7 bases lining up with TRBD1. Trimming removed 4 bases from V and 2 bases from J; junction bases left unmatched: 13. Germline V lookup: CDR1 LNHDA, CDR2 SQIVND (reference sequence). The CDR3 contains 18 residues. Here the CDR3 reads CASSRPSRGPVNTGELFF. The CDR3 DNA reads as TGTGCCAGTAGTAGGCCATCAAGGGGGCCGGTAAACACCGGGGAGCTGTTTTTT.

V is TRBV6-1 and J is TRBJ1-5, with D perhaps TRBD1 (6 bases). This CDR3 spans 15 amino acids. The germline gives CDR1 MNHNS, CDR2 SASEGT. V was shortened by 2 bases and J by 0 bases, with 8 bases between the two germline ends. The CDR3 region is CASSEHRASNQPQHF. The CDR3 DNA is TGTGCCAGCAGTGAACACAGGGCTAGCAATCAGCCCCAGCATTTT.

The chain has TRBV4-1 and TRBJ2-7; 9 bases are shared with TRBD1. The CDR3 spans 14 residues. Germline V lookup: CDR1 MGHRA, CDR2 YSYEKL. V shed 4 bases and J 12 bases; nucleotides not matched to a gene: 13. The CDR3 spells CASSPGQGISGPYF. The DNA of the CDR3 is TGCGCCAGCAGCCCGGGACAGGGTATATCCGGTCCGTACTTC.

This chain's CDR3 is CASSPRGGENEKLFF. CDR3 bases: TGTGCCAGCTCACCACGTGGCGGAGAGAATGAAAAACTGTTTTTT. This chain links TRBV18 with TRBJ1-4; D gene uncertain. The V gene's germline CDR1 is KGHSH and CDR2 LQKENI. The CDR3 is 15 residues long. Trimming pared 1 base from V and 5 bases from J, leaving 11 bases between.